The rows below give T cell receptor beta chains drawn from one sample of a study of blood T cell repertoires in COVID-19. Produced via immunoSEQ multiplex PCR; TCRdb's table is partial and in-frame only. The data show about 59,000 clones, over 80% seen once. Sequenced input: peripheral blood. The receptor source for this set is a woman older than 75 with acute or convalescent COVID-19. Both conserved end residues are part of each CDR3. The D gene is left open where the match is weak. Where a row states a size, it is once, few, many or the class of an expanded clone; other rows omit it.

j_call,clone_size,v_call,d_call,cdr3_nt,cdr3_aa
TRBJ1-5,few,TRBV18,TRBD1,TGTGCCAGCTCACCAGGGACAGGAGATCAGCCCCAGCATTTT,CASSPGTGDQPQHF
TRBJ2-3,.,TRBV12-5,TRBD1,TGTGCTAGTGGTCACCGACAGGGGCATACGCAGTATTTT,CASGHRQGHTQYF
TRBJ2-7,.,TRBV11-2,TRBD1,TGTGCCAGCAGCTCCTACCGGGACAGGACAACCTACGAGCAGTACTTC,CASSSYRDRTTYEQYF
TRBJ2-5,.,TRBV12-3/TRBV12-4,.,TGTGCCAGCAGTTTAACAGGTGTGAAGACCCAGTACTTC,CASSLTGVKTQYF
TRBJ2-7,.,TRBV13,TRBD1,TGTGCCAGCAGCTTAGCCGGGACAGGGGATTACGAGCAGTACTTC,CASSLAGTGDYEQYF
TRBJ2-1,.,TRBV5-1,.,TGCGCCAGCAGCTTGGAGACAACGGCCTACAATGAGCAGTTCTTC,CASSLETTAYNEQFF
TRBJ1-3,.,TRBV7-2,.,TGTGCCAGCAGCAGACGGGGGGCAGGGAGCTCTGGAAACACCATATATTTT,CASSRRGAGSSGNTIYF
TRBJ1-2,few,TRBV19,TRBD1,TGTGCCAGTAGTATTCTGGCAGGGGGCCCTAACTATGGCTACACCTTC,CASSILAGGPNYGYTF
TRBJ2-7,.,TRBV2,.,TGTGCCAGCACGCTACAGGAGACCTACGAGCAGTACTTC,CASTLQETYEQYF
TRBJ2-2,.,TRBV5-1,TRBD2,TGCGCCAGCAGCTTGGCCGTGGAGGGACTAGCGAAGAACACCGGGGAGCTGTTTTTT,CASSLAVEGLAKNTGELFF
TRBJ1-2,once,TRBV5-1,TRBD1,TGCGCCAGCAGCTTGGGACAGGGGGAGGGCTACACCTTC,CASSLGQGEGYTF
TRBJ2-7,.,TRBV24-1,TRBD2,TGTGCCACCAGTGTCGGGGGGGAGCAGTACTTC,CATSVGGEQYF
TRBJ2-7,.,TRBV7-2,TRBD1,TGTGCCAGCAGCTTAGGAGGGACAGGGCGGTACGAGCAGTACTTC,CASSLGGTGRYEQYF
TRBJ2-1,.,TRBV10-3,TRBD2,TGTGCCATCAGTGAGTTACCTAGCGGTACCTACAATGAGCAGTTCTTC,CAISELPSGTYNEQFF
TRBJ1-5,.,TRBV7-3,.,TGTGCCAGCAGCGTGAGTAGCAATCAGCCCCAGCATTTT,CASSVSSNQPQHF
TRBJ2-7,.,TRBV3-1/TRBV3-2,TRBD2,TGTGCCAGCAGCCCCTGGACTAGCCCCTACGAGCAGTACTTC,CASSPWTSPYEQYF
TRBJ1-5,.,TRBV12-3/TRBV12-4,.,TGTGCCAGCAGTTTTCGGGGGAATCAGCCCCAGCATTTT,CASSFRGNQPQHF
TRBJ2-1,.,TRBV5-1,TRBD2,TGCGCCAGCAGCCTTAGCGGGAGCTCCTACAATGAGCAGTTCTTC,CASSLSGSSYNEQFF
TRBJ2-1,.,TRBV15,.,TGTGCCACCAGCAGCTTCAATGAGCAGTTCTTC,CATSSFNEQFF
TRBJ2-5,.,TRBV19,.,TGTGCCAGTAGTATCGCGGAGGGAAGGCAAGAGACCCAGTACTTC,CASSIAEGRQETQYF
TRBJ2-1,.,TRBV18,TRBD2,TGTGCCAGCTCACTCGGGACTAGCCCCTACAATGAGCAGTTCTTC,CASSLGTSPYNEQFF
TRBJ2-7,once,TRBV30,TRBD2,TGTGCCTGGGCCGGACTAGCGGGAAAATTACACGAGCAGTACTTC,CAWAGLAGKLHEQYF
TRBJ2-7,.,TRBV5-6,TRBD1,TGTGCCAGCAGCTCCCGGACAGGGTACTACGAGCAGTACTTC,CASSSRTGYYEQYF
TRBJ1-5,.,TRBV19,TRBD1,TGTGCCAGTAGTGTAAAAGACAGGGGGAGCAATCAGCCCCAGCATTTT,CASSVKDRGSNQPQHF
TRBJ2-5,.,TRBV3-1/TRBV3-2,.,TGTGCCAGCAGCCAAGATCGAGGGCCGCAAGAGACCCAGTACTTC,CASSQDRGPQETQYF
TRBJ1-1,once,TRBV29-1,.,TGCAGTTCGCGACAGTCGAACACTGAAGCTTTCTTT,CSSRQSNTEAFF
TRBJ1-2,.,TRBV7-8,TRBD1,TGTGCCAGCAGCGGGGGACAGGCGAACTGGAACTATGGCTACACCTTC,CASSGGQANWNYGYTF
TRBJ2-5,.,TRBV19,.,TGTGCCAGCACCGGACAGCTCCAAGAGACCCAGTACTTC,CASTGQLQETQYF
TRBJ2-1,.,TRBV6-2/TRBV6-3,.,TGTGCCAGCAGTCGAACAGGGTTTCCTTTCAATGAGCAGTTCTTC,CASSRTGFPFNEQFF
TRBJ1-4,.,TRBV6-5,.,TGTGCCAGCAGTTACGGCGGAACAACTAATGAAAAACTGTTTTTT,CASSYGGTTNEKLFF
TRBJ2-1,.,TRBV6-5,TRBD2,TGTGCCAGCAGTTACGGGACTAGTGCCAATGAGCAGTTCTTC,CASSYGTSANEQFF
TRBJ2-7,.,TRBV11-1,TRBD1,TGTGCCAGCAGCCCCAGACAGGGGACCAACCACGAGCAGTACTTC,CASSPRQGTNHEQYF
TRBJ1-2,.,TRBV28,TRBD1,TGTGCCAGCAGTTACACAGGGGCCCCCGGTGGCTACACCTTC,CASSYTGAPGGYTF
TRBJ1-6,few,TRBV27,.,TGTGCCACTAACCCCAGGGGCGTGGGGAATTCACCCCTCCACTTT,CATNPRGVGNSPLHF
TRBJ1-1,few,TRBV10-3,.,TGTGCCATCAGTGATGATCAGGGGAACACTGAAGCTTTCTTT,CAISDDQGNTEAFF
TRBJ2-1,.,TRBV7-9,.,TGTGCCAGCAGCCACACCCCAAAAGGGGCCTACAATGAGCAGTTCTTC,CASSHTPKGAYNEQFF
TRBJ1-1,.,TRBV6-5,.,TGTGCCAGCAGTTACGGCCCGGGGACTGAAGCTTTCTTT,CASSYGPGTEAFF
TRBJ2-3,few,TRBV24-1,.,TGTGCCACCAGTCTAGGGGGGGGACACACAGATACGCAGTATTTT,CATSLGGGHTDTQYF
TRBJ2-1,.,TRBV5-1,TRBD2,TGCGCCAGCAGCTTTGGGGGGGAATACAATGAGCAGTTCTTC,CASSFGGEYNEQFF
TRBJ1-1,.,TRBV28,.,TGTGCCAGCAGTGCCTCTTTGGGCCCTCTGAACACTGAAGCTTTCTTT,CASSASLGPLNTEAFF
TRBJ1-5,.,TRBV4-2,.,TGTGCCAGCAGCCAAGAAATAAGCGATCAGCCCCAGCATTTT,CASSQEISDQPQHF
TRBJ2-2,.,TRBV28,TRBD2,TGTGCCAGCAGTTTATTGCGGGGGGCCCTGAACACCGGGGAGCTGTTTTTT,CASSLLRGALNTGELFF
TRBJ2-1,once,TRBV6-2/TRBV6-3,TRBD2,TGTGCCAGCAGTTATCTAGCGGGGGCCTACAATGAGCAGTTCTTC,CASSYLAGAYNEQFF
TRBJ2-1,.,TRBV3-1/TRBV3-2,TRBD2,TGTGCCAGCAACCATTTCGGGAGGGCCAGATTACACAATGAGCAGTTCTTC,CASNHFGRARLHNEQFF
TRBJ2-1,once,TRBV19,TRBD2,TGTGCCAGTAGTAAGGGACTAGCGGGGGGATACAGCACCTACAATGAGCAGTTCTTC,CASSKGLAGGYSTYNEQFF
TRBJ2-5,.,TRBV24-1,.,TGTGCCACCAGTCGGTGGGGAGGTGAGACCCAGTACTTC,CATSRWGGETQYF
TRBJ2-7,.,TRBV10-3,TRBD2,TGTGCCATCAGTGTTAGCGGGCGCTCCTACGAGCAGTACTTC,CAISVSGRSYEQYF
TRBJ1-1,.,TRBV30,.,TGTGCCGGAAGGCGGATGAACACTGAAGCTTTCTTT,CAGRRMNTEAFF
TRBJ2-1,.,TRBV14,.,TGTGCCAGCAGCCAGTTAGTCTACAATGAGCAGTTCTTC,CASSQLVYNEQFF
TRBJ2-5,few,TRBV7-2,.,TGTGCCAGCAGCTTGACAGGTGTACGAGAGACCCAGTACTTC,CASSLTGVRETQYF
TRBJ2-1,few,TRBV18,TRBD2,TGTGCCAGCGTTCCCGGGACTAGCGGCTACAATGAGCAGTTCTTC,CASVPGTSGYNEQFF
TRBJ2-2,.,TRBV7-3,.,TGTGCCAGCAGCCCTAGGGGCCTGACAGGAGCGAACACCGGGGAGCTGTTTTTT,CASSPRGLTGANTGELFF
TRBJ2-2,.,TRBV7-9,TRBD1,TGTGCCAGCCGTTCTCTAGGGGGCCGTCGAGGCGGGGAGCTGTTTTTT,CASRSLGGRRGGELFF
TRBJ1-1,.,TRBV30,.,TGTGCCTGGCTCAGGGATATGAACACTGAAGCTTTCTTT,CAWLRDMNTEAFF
TRBJ2-1,.,TRBV5-4,.,TGTGCCAGCAGCTTGGGGCAGGCTACCTACAATGAGCAGTTCTTC,CASSLGQATYNEQFF